Shown below are 26 T cell receptor beta chains from a single sample sequenced in a study of cytomegalovirus exposure and HLA in healthy donors. Vbeta (60) and Jbeta (13) primers were used in the PCR. Assay used: immunoSEQ multiplex PCR; TCRdb lists only in-frame clones, some missing. The sample yields about 180,000 clones, about three quarters seen once. The sample taken for sequencing was PBMCs. These receptors came from a woman between 45 and 65 years old in good health and CMV-seropositive.

This clone came up a few times. The chain employs TRBV4-1 and TRBJ1-1, with D unclear. The CDR3 length is 13 residues. V gave up 1 base and J gave up 2 bases, with 5 bases separating them. In germline, CDR1 is MGHRA, CDR2 YSYEKL. The DNA of the CDR3 is TGCGCCAGCAGCCAAGTTTTAAACACTGAAGCTTTCTTT. Encoded protein: CASSQVLNTEAFF.

The chain couples TRBV5-4 to TRBJ1-3; D is undetermined. The germline V gene has CDR1 SGHNT and CDR2 YYREEE (reference sequence). V lost 1 base and J lost 4, with 9 bases in between. The CDR3 has 14 amino acids. The CDR3 DNA reads TGTGCCAGCAGCTTGTGGAGGGCGGGAAACACCATATATTTT. It encodes CASSLWRAGNTIYF. Full variable domain (remainder filled in from reference TRBV5-4 and TRBJ1-3): ETGVTQSPTHLIKTRGQQVTLRCSSQSGHNTVSWYQQALGQGPQFIFQYYREEENGRGNFPPRFSGLQFPNYSSELNVNALELDDSALYLCASSLWRAGNTIYFGEGSWLTVV.

The chain joins TRBV15 to TRBJ2-4, with 13 nucleotides matching TRBD2. The CDR3 is made up of 15 amino acids. With V trimmed by 3 bases and J by 8 bases, 4 bases remained unmatched. CDR1 is LNHNV, CDR2 YYDKDF, per germline (reference sequence). For the CDR3, the DNA is TGTGCCACCAGCAGGGGGACTAGCGGGATATACATTCAGTACTTC. Translated, it gives CATSRGTSGIYIQYF.

The genes are TRBV6-4 and TRBJ2-7; 9 bases agree with TRBD1. With 4 bases clipped from V and 1 base from J, the junction kept 20 bases outside the gene matches. The V gene's germline CDR1 is MRHNA and CDR2 SNTAGT. The CDR3 totals 20 residues. CDR3 amino acids: CASSAGTGSNPPHESYEQYF. The CDR3 bases are TGTGCCAGCAGTGCCGGGACAGGGAGTAACCCCCCACACGAATCCTACGAGCAGTACTTC.

The gene calls are TRBV9 and TRBJ1-5, with 7 bases that match TRBD1. The V segment lost 3 bases and the J segment 4 bases; nucleotides outside the gene matches: 7. This CDR3 has 15 amino acids. Germline values: CDR1 SGDLS, CDR2 YYNGEE. The CDR3 bases are TGTGCCAGCAGCGCCGGGAACAGGGGTAATCAGCCCCAGCATTTT. This encodes CASSAGNRGNQPQHF. The whole variable domain, filled in from reference TRBV9 and TRBJ1-5, reads DSGVTQTPKHLITATGQRVTLRCSPRSGDLSVYWYQQSLDQGLQFLIQYYNGEERAKGNILERFSAQQFPDLHSELNLSSLELGDSALYFCASSAGNRGNQPQHFGDGTRLSIL.

The chain recombines TRBV7-2 with TRBJ2-1; D remains ambiguous. V lost 4 bases, J lost 2 bases, and 9 bases lay in between. The CDR3 loop spans 14 amino acids. Germline V CDR1 and CDR2: SGHTA, FQGNSA. DNA for the CDR3: TGTGCCAGCAGCTCCCACTCCACCTACAATGAGCAGTTCTTC. It specifies CASSSHSTYNEQFF.

J is TRBJ2-2 and V is TRBV6-1, with 7 bases lining up with TRBD1. CDR1 and CDR2 from the germline V gene are MNHNS and SASEGT. CDR3 length equals 14 residues. J lost 2 bases, V lost 5 bases, and 2 bases had no gene match. The CDR3, as DNA: TGTGCCAGCAGTACAGGGGCCAACACCGGGGAGCTGTTTTTT. Protein product: CASSTGANTGELFF.

V gene TRBV4-1 combines with J gene TRBJ1-4; TRBD1 agrees at 9 bases. The CDR3 is 15 amino acids. V was clipped by 4 bases and J by 7 bases; unmatched bases: 7. Germline lookup yields CDR1 MGHRA and CDR2 YSYEKL. The CDR3 reads CASSLPGTGLEKLFF. DNA for the CDR3: TGCGCCAGCAGCCTTCCCGGGACAGGGCTTGAAAAACTGTTTTTT.

The V gene is TRBV5-6, the J gene TRBJ1-1; no reliable D call. Trimming removed 0 bases at V and 7 bases at J, with 13 bases between. From germline, CDR1 is SGHDT and CDR2 YYEEEE. The CDR3 is made up of 14 amino acids. CDR3 protein: CASSLGTYAGEAFF. The CDR3 coding sequence is TGTGCCAGCAGCTTGGGGACCTACGCGGGTGAAGCTTTCTTT.

V and J are TRBV5-8 and TRBJ1-2; unclear D gene. CDR1 and CDR2 (germline): SGHTS, YDEGEE. The CDR3 sequence is 13 residues long. V was pared by 4 bases and J by 3 bases, with 10 bases between. The CDR3 spells CASSRARHYGYTF. The CDR3 nucleotides are TGTGCCAGCAGCCGCGCTCGTCACTATGGCTACACCTTC.

The chain recombines TRBV7-2 with TRBJ1-2, with 8 positions matching TRBD1. J lost 5 bases, V lost 5 bases, and 7 bases had no gene match. Germline V gene data show CDR1 as SGHTA and CDR2 as FQGNSA. CDR3 size: 14 residues. This CDR3 is CASSRTGSVYGYTF. CDR3 in DNA: TGTGCCAGCAGCCGGACAGGGTCGGTTTATGGCTACACCTTC.

The V gene is TRBV11-3, the J gene TRBJ1-1; the D is unclear. Germline V gives CDR1 SGHNT, CDR2 YENEEA. The CDR3 loop spans 14 amino acids. V lost 1 base to trimming and J lost 7 bases, with 13 bases between them. The chain's CDR3 is CASSLGGSRGEAFF. DNA for the CDR3: TGTGCCAGCAGCTTAGGAGGGAGCCGGGGTGAAGCTTTCTTT.

The chain is built from TRBV5-6 and TRBJ1-1; weak D call: TRBD1 (5 bases). Germline V gives CDR1 SGHDT, CDR2 YYEEEE. V gave up 2 bases and J gave up 1 base, with 12 bases separating them. There are 15 residues in the CDR3. The CDR3 DNA is TGTGCCAGCAGCTTACCCAGGGTAGAGAACACTGAAGCTTTCTTT. As protein: CASSLPRVENTEAFF. Full variable domain (rest looked up from reference TRBV5-6 and TRBJ1-1): DAGVTQSPTHLIKTRGQQVTLRCSPKSGHDTVSWYQQALGQGPQFIFQYYEEEERQRGNFPDRFSGHQFPNYSSELNVNALLLGDSALYLCASSLPRVENTEAFFGQGTRLTVV.

CDR3 nucleotides: TGTGCCACCCAGACTGCGAACACTGAAGCTTTCTTT. Translation gives CATQTANTEAFF. The chain has TRBV28 and TRBJ1-1; D ambiguous. The germline CDR1 and CDR2 sequences are MDHEN and SYDVKM. The CDR3 has 12 residues. V lost 10 bases, J lost 1 base, and 10 bases lay in between.

Details on this clone: At one end, the junction sequence differs from germline, possibly due to a read error. V is TRBV19 and J is TRBJ2-4; 7 bases match TRBD1. The CDR3 contains 18 residues. CDR1 is LNHDA, CDR2 SQIVND, per germline (reference sequence). The CDR3 reads CASSIGGSAGGAKNSQYF. DNA for the CDR3: TGTGCCAGTAGTATAGGGGGGAGCGCAGGGGGAGCCAAAAACAGTCAGTACTTC.

This rearrangement joins TRBV19 to TRBJ1-6; the D gene is possibly TRBD1 (5 bases). V was shortened by 3 bases and J by 10 bases, with 13 bases between the two germline ends. This CDR3 has 14 amino acids. CDR1 LNHDA and CDR2 SQIVND come from the germline V gene (reference sequence). The CDR3 DNA is TGTGCCAGTAGTATCGGAGGGACTAGGTCACCCCTCCACTTT. The encoded protein is CASSIGGTRSPLHF. Based on the CDR3 plus reference TRBV19 and TRBJ1-6, the full variable domain is DGGITQSPKYLFRKEGQNVTLSCEQNLNHDAMYWYRQDPGQGLRLIYYSQIVNDFQKGDIAEGYSVSREKKESFPLTVTSAQKNPTAFYLCASSIGGTRSPLHFGNGTRLTVT.

With regard to this clone: A read error may account for a junction end that differs from germline. The genes are TRBV5-4 and TRBJ1-4; D is ambiguous. This CDR3 has 13 residues. Germline CDR1 is SGHNT and CDR2 is YYREEE (reference sequence). CDR3 in amino acids: CASSQVGTEKLFF. CDR3 DNA: TGCGCCAGCAGCCAAGTGGGCACTGAAAAACTGTTTTTT.

The V and J genes are TRBV7-9 and TRBJ2-7; 7 nucleotides match TRBD1. CDR3 size: 12 residues. The germline CDR1 and CDR2 sequences are SEHNR and FQNEAQ (reference sequence). The J segment lost 3 bases and the V segment lost 6 bases, leaving 2 bases of the junction unmatched. Written as DNA, the CDR3 is TGTGCCAGCAGTCGACAGGGCTACGAGCAGTACTTC. Translated: CASSRQGYEQYF. Full variable domain (rest looked up from reference TRBV7-9 and TRBJ2-7): DTGVSQNPRHKITKRGQNVTFRCDPISEHNRLYWYRQTLGQGPEFLTYFQNEAQLEKSRLLSDRFSAERPKGSFSTLEIQRTEQGDSAMYLCASSRQGYEQYFGPGTRLTVT.

The V gene is TRBV11-1, the J gene TRBJ2-5, with TRBD1 identical over 8 bases. The V and J ends lost 3 bases and 2 bases, in that order; junction bases with no gene match: 8. The CDR3 consists of 16 residues. The germline V gene encodes CDR1 SGHAT and CDR2 FQDESV (reference sequence). CDR3 nucleotide sequence: TGTGCCAGCAGCTTTAGGGGGGACAGGAGACAAGAGACCCAGTACTTC. Translation: CASSFRGDRRQETQYF. The full variable domain, with the rest looked up from reference TRBV11-1 and TRBJ2-5, is EAEVAQSPRYKITEKSQAVAFWCDPISGHATLYWYRQILGQGPELLVQFQDESVVDDSQLPKDRFSAERLKGVDSTLKIQPAELGDSAMYLCASSFRGDRRQETQYFGPGTRLLVL.

This chain joins TRBV6-5 and TRBJ2-1; tentatively, D is TRBD2 (5 bases). In germline, CDR1 is MNHEY, CDR2 SVGAGI. Trimming removed 6 bases from V and 9 bases from J, with 12 bases in between. CDR3 length: 12 amino acids. The CDR3 sequence: CASSQRGSEQFF. The CDR3 DNA reads as TGTGCCAGCAGCCAAAGAGGGAGTGAGCAGTTCTTC.

The chain combines TRBV11-2 with TRBJ1-2, with 10 bases lining up with TRBD1. V lost 8 bases, J lost 7 bases, and 19 bases stayed unmatched. Germline V lookup: CDR1 SGHAT, CDR2 FQNNGV. CDR3 length: 17 amino acids. CDR3 DNA: TGTGCCAGCGGAGGAAGTGGGACAGGGGACGTCCGCGTTGGCTACACCTTC. Encoded protein: CASGGSGTGDVRVGYTF.

V and J are TRBV18 and TRBJ1-2; the D is unclear. Germline CDR1 reads KGHSH; CDR2 reads LQKENI. The V and J ends lost 2 bases and 3 bases respectively, with 10 bases between them. The CDR3 totals 14 residues. CDR3 nucleotide sequence: TGTGCCAGCTCACCAGGGAACGGGGACTATGGCTACACCTTC. Residues: CASSPGNGDYGYTF.

This clone showed up just a few times. The rearrangement links TRBV30 to TRBJ2-3, with D possibly being TRBD1 (5 bases). The germline V and J ends were trimmed by 1 base and 4 bases, with 15 bases remaining between them. The CDR3 totals 15 residues. Per the germline V gene, CDR1 is GTSNPN and CDR2 is SVGIG (reference sequence). The DNA of the CDR3 is TGTGCCTGGAGTGGCCAGGGCTCTCGGGCAGATACGCAGTATTTT. Translating gives CAWSGQGSRADTQYF.

This chain links TRBV18 with TRBJ1-1; D perhaps matches TRBD1 (6 bases). The CDR3 is made up of 15 amino acids. Trimming pared 3 bases from V and 3 bases from J, leaving 14 bases between. Germline CDR1 is KGHSH and CDR2 is LQKENI. For the CDR3, the DNA is TGTGCCAGCTCACCCGCTTGGGGGCAGGACACTGAAGCTTTCTTT. Residues: CASSPAWGQDTEAFF. The full variable domain, rest sourced from reference TRBV18 and TRBJ1-1, is NAGVMQNPRHLVRRRGQEARLRCSPMKGHSHVYWYRQLPEEGLKFMVYLQKENIIDESGMPKERFSAEFPKEGPSILRIQQVVRGDSAAYFCASSPAWGQDTEAFFGQGTRLTVV.

The rearrangement uses TRBV18 and TRBJ2-1; D gene ambiguous. The CDR3 totals 16 residues. Germline V gene lookup returns CDR1 KGHSH and CDR2 LQKENI. V was cut by 5 bases and J by 0 bases, with 14 bases left in between. The chain's CDR3 is CASSVARVSSYNEQFF. The CDR3 DNA reads TGTGCCAGCTCAGTAGCACGGGTAAGCTCCTACAATGAGCAGTTCTTC.

This clone showed up just a few times. The V and J genes are TRBV4-1 and TRBJ2-7; the D gene is possibly TRBD1 (5 bases). The V gene's germline CDR1 is MGHRA and CDR2 YSYEKL. V dropped 3 bases and J dropped 2 bases, with 14 bases sitting between them. The CDR3 length is 15 residues. The CDR3 loop reads CASSQSLQVTYEQYF. The DNA for the CDR3 is TGCGCCAGCAGCCAGTCCCTACAGGTTACCTACGAGCAGTACTTC.